A selection of T cell receptor beta chains follows, all from one sample in a study of vaccination and CD4 T cells after COVID-19. Their cognate antigens are unknown. From the PCR reads, TCRdb called clonotypes with MiXCR, one entry per CDR3 protein. This repertoire shows approximately 16,000 distinct CDR3 sequences, less than 75% found once; its top ten account for about 9.4%. Sequenced input: CD4+ T cells from blood, cultured in vitro. These receptors came from a human donor who had recovered from COVID-19. Both conserved end residues are part of each CDR3. A D gene is named only where the DNA matches it firmly. Size is omitted from some rows. Given values are once, few, many or a class for expanded clones.

11	TRBV29-1	-	-	TRBJ2-1	CSVKPYNEQFF	TGCAGCGTTAAGCCCTACAATGAGCAGTTCTTC
13	TRBV6-1	-	-	TRBJ2-1	CASTLDRYNEQFF	TGTGCCAGCACCCTTGACAGATACAATGAGCAGTTCTTC
14	TRBV28	-	TRBD1	TRBJ1-2	CASSEGQVDYGYTF	TGTGCCAGCAGTGAGGGACAGGTTGACTATGGCTACACCTTC
13	TRBV20-1	-	-	TRBJ1-1	CSAWGAENTEAFF	TGCAGTGCTTGGGGGGCAGAGAACACTGAAGCTTTCTTT
12	TRBV19	-	-	TRBJ1-2	CASSSLERGYTF	TGTGCCAGTAGTTCCCTCGAGCGTGGCTACACCTTC
13	TRBV27	-	-	TRBJ2-3	CASSRAQGDTQYF	TGTGCCAGCAGTAGGGCCCAGGGGGATACGCAGTATTTT
20	TRBV7-2	once	-	TRBJ2-1	CASSFPEEAASPSSYNEQFF	TGTGCCAGCAGCTTCCCGGAAGAAGCGGCTAGCCCTAGCTCCTACAATGAGCAGTTCTTC
15	TRBV7-9	-	-	TRBJ2-6	CASSLGGSGANVLTF	TGTGCCAGCAGCTTAGGGGGATCTGGGGCCAACGTCCTGACTTTC
14	TRBV20-1	-	-	TRBJ1-5	CSAHDRYSNQPQHF	TGCAGTGCTCACGACAGGTATAGCAATCAGCCCCAGCATTTT
13	TRBV28	-	-	TRBJ1-5	CASSFSSGQPQHF	TGTGCCAGCAGTTTTTCGAGCGGTCAGCCCCAGCATTTT
13	TRBV6-1	-	-	TRBJ1-1	CASSPPKNTEAFF	TGTGCCAGCAGTCCCCCTAAGAACACTGAAGCTTTCTTT
14	TRBV7-2	-	-	TRBJ2-5	CASSFNGGQETQYF	TGTGCCAGCAGCTTCAACGGGGGCCAAGAGACCCAGTACTTC
12	TRBV20-1	-	-	TRBJ2-5	CSASPVAETQYF	TGCAGTGCTAGTCCCGTGGCTGAGACCCAGTACTTC
14	TRBV7-2	-	TRBD1	TRBJ2-1	CASSLLGTGVRQFF	TGTGCCAGCAGCTTGCTTGGGACAGGGGTACGGCAGTTCTTC
14	TRBV12-3/TRBV12-4	-	-	TRBJ1-5	CASKPQVGNQPQHF	TGTGCCAGCAAACCGCAGGTGGGCAATCAGCCCCAGCATTTT
16	TRBV6-5	-	TRBD1	TRBJ1-6	CASSSPPTGRNSPLHF	TGTGCCAGCAGTTCTCCCCCGACAGGGCGCAATTCACCCCTCCACTTT
12	TRBV20-1	once	-	TRBJ2-5	CSAPYGGGTQYF	TGCAGTGCCCCCTACGGGGGCGGGACCCAGTACTTC
16	TRBV15	-	-	TRBJ2-1	CATSIGRSTRYNEQFF	TGTGCCACCAGCATAGGCAGGAGCACCCGGTACAATGAGCAGTTCTTC
15	TRBV11-2	-	-	TRBJ1-6	CASSYSSGSNSPLHF	TGTGCCAGCAGCTATAGTTCGGGGTCTAATTCACCCCTCCACTTT
11	TRBV28	-	-	TRBJ2-1	CASSLKYEQFF	TGTGCCAGCAGTCTGAAATATGAGCAGTTCTTC